The 5 T cell receptor beta chains below were found in one sample sequenced in a study of OX40 agonist ivuxolimab in advanced cancers. Libraries were prepared by immunoSEQ multiplex PCR; TCRdb keeps only in-frame clonotypes and omits some of them. The sample records around 67,000 clones, 80% being singletons. The sample in question was CD4+ or CD8+ T cells sorted from blood, obtained in a trial of the OX40 agonist ivuxolimab. Receptor source: an adult with an advanced solid tumor such as melanoma, head and neck, liver or kidney cancer.

V gene TRBV18 combines with J gene TRBJ2-3, with D possibly matching TRBD2 (6 bases). Trimming pared 4 bases from V and 6 bases from J, leaving 14 bases between. The CDR3 has 14 residues. Germline CDR1 reads KGHSH; CDR2 reads LQKENI. Written as DNA, the CDR3 is TGTGCCAGCTCACTTGTCGGGAGTGGGGATACGCAGTATTTT. Translating it yields CASSLVGSGDTQYF.

This clone was seen only once. V is TRBV30 and J is TRBJ1-5; D is uncertain. The CDR3 has 11 amino acids. Germline V gene data show CDR1 as GTSNPN and CDR2 as SVGIG (reference sequence). V dropped 3 bases and J dropped 4 bases, with 4 bases sitting between them. CDR3 protein: CAWRSNQPQHF. The CDR3 DNA sequence: TGTGCCTGGAGGTCAAATCAGCCCCAGCATTTT. Full variable domain (remainder filled in from reference TRBV30 and TRBJ1-5): SQTIHQWPATLVQPVGSPLSLECTVEGTSNPNLYWYRQAAGRGLQLLFYSVGIGQISSEVPQNLSASRPQDRQFILSSKKLLLSDSGFYLCAWRSNQPQHFGDGTRLSIL.

The chain is built from TRBV6-1 and TRBJ1-2; the D is unclear. The CDR3 runs 13 residues. Germline V gives CDR1 MNHNS, CDR2 SASEGT. Between the trimmed V and J ends, which lost 4 bases and 6 bases, there was a span of 12 bases. CDR3: CASSGAGVDGYTF. The CDR3 DNA is TGTGCCAGCAGTGGAGCGGGAGTTGATGGCTACACCTTC.

This clone was counted only a few times. J is TRBJ2-3 and V is TRBV9; D is perhaps TRBD1 (5 bases). The germline V gene encodes CDR1 SGDLS and CDR2 YYNGEE. V gave up 4 bases and J gave up 0 bases, with 24 bases separating them. The length of the CDR3 is 19 residues. CDR3 in amino acids: CASSPRSGAFSSSTDTQYF. The CDR3 bases are TGTGCCAGCAGCCCAAGATCTGGGGCCTTTTCATCTAGCACAGATACGCAGTATTTT.

A few counts support this clone. The rearrangement joins TRBV5-6 to TRBJ1-5; 9 positions agree with TRBD1. Germline assignment: CDR1 SGHDT and CDR2 YYEEEE. The CDR3 consists of 16 residues. V trimming: 1 base; J trimming: 2 bases; junction bases outside the gene matches: 4. CDR3 bases: TGTGCCAGCAGCTTGAGCTGGACAGGGGGCAATCAGCCCCAGCATTTT. Translating it yields CASSLSWTGGNQPQHF.